Presented here are 15 T cell receptor beta chains from one specimen sequenced in a study of blood T cell repertoires in COVID-19. TCRdb's table, derived via immunoSEQ multiplex PCR, lists solely in-frame clones and lacks some. The data show almost 80,000 clones, roughly 80% seen once. Material: peripheral blood. The receptors stem from a woman aged 70-85 years with acute or convalescent COVID-19.

The rearrangement joins TRBV5-4 to TRBJ1-6; D perhaps matches TRBD1 (6 bases). Trimming stripped 2 bases from V and 4 bases from J, with 13 bases between. Per the germline V gene, CDR1 is SGHNT and CDR2 is YYREEE (reference sequence). This CDR3 comprises 16 residues. The CDR3 sequence is CASSFGAGEYNSPLHF. Here the CDR3 DNA reads TGTGCCAGCAGCTTCGGCGCAGGGGAGTATAATTCACCCCTCCACTTT.

This clone has only a few counts. CDR3 residues: CASRSGGSSYEQYF. In DNA form, the CDR3 reads TGTGCCAGCAGGTCGGGCGGGAGCTCCTACGAGCAGTACTTC. The chain combines TRBV3-1 (or the pseudogene TRBV3-2) with TRBJ2-7; 7 nucleotides agree with TRBD2. Per the germline V gene, CDR1 is LGHDT and CDR2 is YNNKEL (reference sequence). V dropped 6 bases and J dropped 0; count of bases not matched to a gene: 5. This CDR3 is built from 14 residues.

This clone was seen a handful of times. DNA for the CDR3: TGTGCCTGGAGTGTCAGGGCAGATACGCAGTATTTT. Its translation is CAWSVRADTQYF. The chain has TRBV30 and TRBJ2-3, with D tentatively TRBD1 (5 bases). Germline lookup yields CDR1 GTSNPN and CDR2 SVGIG (reference sequence). With 0 bases removed from V and 4 bases from J, the gap between germline ends came to 5 bases. The CDR3 sequence is 12 residues long.

For this clone: Mismatch with germline at one junction end may stem from a read error. The chain employs TRBV4-2 and TRBJ2-4; D possibly corresponds to TRBD2 (5 bases). Germline values: CDR1 LGHNA, CDR2 YNFKEQ. The length of the CDR3 is 16 residues. The CDR3 region is CASSQDFGLARNIQYF. Written as DNA, the CDR3 is TGTGCCAGCAGCCAAGATTTTGGTCTAGCCAGAAACATTCAGTACTTC.

This rearrangement joins TRBV2 to TRBJ2-5, with 11 positions matching TRBD2. From germline, CDR1 is SNHLY and CDR2 FYNNEI. With V trimmed by 4 bases and J by 5 bases, 6 bases remained unmatched. The CDR3 totals 15 residues. Here the CDR3 DNA reads TGTGCCAGCAGTGTTATGGCTAGCGGGAGGGAGACCCAGTACTTC. This encodes CASSVMASGRETQYF. The complete variable domain, with remaining parts taken from reference TRBV2 and TRBJ2-5, reads EPEVTQTPSHQVTQMGQEVILRCVPISNHLYFYWYRQILGQKVEFLVSFYNNEISEKSEIFDDQFSVERPDGSNFTLKIRSTKLEDSAMYFCASSVMASGRETQYFGPGTRLLVL.

This clone has a single count. This chain joins TRBV24-1 and TRBJ2-5, with D tentatively TRBD1 (5 bases). The V end was cut by 4 bases, the J end by 0 bases, with 11 bases between. The CDR3 has 15 amino acids. The germline V gene encodes CDR1 KGHDR and CDR2 SFDVKD. The CDR3 region is CATSEGQIYQETQYF. CDR3 DNA sequence: TGTGCCACCAGTGAGGGGCAGATATACCAAGAGACCCAGTACTTC.

The chain has TRBV2 and TRBJ2-1; TRBD2 agrees at 9 bases. The CDR3 sequence is 14 residues long. V lost 8 bases to trimming and J lost 6 bases; unmatched junction nucleotides: 8. Germline V gives CDR1 SNHLY, CDR2 FYNNEI. Here the CDR3 DNA reads TGTGCCAGCGCCGGGACTAGCTGGGGCAATGAGCAGTTCTTC. Translating it yields CASAGTSWGNEQFF.

The chain combines TRBV3-1 (or the pseudogene TRBV3-2) with TRBJ1-1; no reliable D call. The CDR3 loop spans 12 amino acids. With 3 bases removed from V and 4 bases from J, the gap between germline ends came to 6 bases. Germline V gene sequence: CDR1 LGHDT, CDR2 YNNKEL (reference sequence). The CDR3 here is CASSHTGTEAFF. DNA of the CDR3: TGTGCCAGCAGCCATACGGGCACTGAAGCTTTCTTT.

The chain joins TRBV6-5 to TRBJ2-5; tentatively, D is TRBD2 (6 bases). The CDR3 consists of 15 residues. From germline, CDR1 is MNHEY and CDR2 SVGAGI. Trimming cost V 6 bases and J 8 bases, with 22 bases left between them. This CDR3 is CASRNIGMGLRTQYF. The CDR3 DNA reads as TGTGCCAGCAGGAACATAGGTATGGGACTCCGAACCCAGTACTTC.

CDR3 nucleotide sequence: TGTGCCAGCAGTGGATCTAGCGGGTACAACAATGAGCAGTTCTTC. Protein: CASSGSSGYNNEQFF. The chain combines TRBV2 with TRBJ2-1; 8 bases match TRBD2. The germline gives CDR1 SNHLY, CDR2 FYNNEI. J was trimmed by 5 bases and V by 4 bases; bases with no gene match: 7. This CDR3 contains 15 residues.

The V and J genes are TRBV7-2 and TRBJ2-6; D perhaps matches TRBD2 (6 bases). V was trimmed by 1 base and J by 0 bases, leaving 7 bases between them. The germline V gene has CDR1 SGHTA and CDR2 FQGNSA. The CDR3 is 16 amino acids. CDR3 loop: CASSLVGGSGANVLTF. The CDR3 DNA follows: TGTGCCAGCAGCTTAGTCGGGGGCTCTGGGGCCAACGTCCTGACTTTC.

The chain uses TRBV10-3 and TRBJ2-2, with D unresolved. The V end lost 4 bases, the J end lost 2 bases, and 8 bases lay between the germline ends. CDR1 and CDR2 (germline): ENHRY, SYGVKD. This CDR3 comprises 14 residues. The DNA for the CDR3 is TGTGCCATCAGTGTCAGGCTTAACACCGGGGAGCTGTTTTTT. It specifies CAISVRLNTGELFF.

This chain links TRBV6-6 with TRBJ2-7; maybe TRBD1 (5 bases). V was shortened by 7 bases and J by 3 bases, with 22 bases between the two germline ends. The CDR3 is made up of 16 amino acids. Germline V gene lookup returns CDR1 MNHNY and CDR2 SVGAGI (reference sequence). The CDR3 sequence is CASMPPSSSGYYEQYF. The CDR3 DNA reads as TGTGCCAGCATGCCGCCCTCAAGTTCAGGGTACTACGAGCAGTACTTC.

This chain's CDR3 is CAWSVQLAGYNEQFF. CDR3 nucleotides: TGTGCCTGGAGTGTACAGCTAGCGGGGTACAATGAGCAGTTCTTC. The V call is TRBV30, the J call TRBJ2-1, with 9 bases matching TRBD2. V lost 0 bases and J lost 4; bases outside the gene matches: 4. Germline CDR1 is GTSNPN and CDR2 is SVGIG (reference sequence). CDR3 length: 15 amino acids. The variable domain in full, with the rest retrieved from reference TRBV30 and TRBJ2-1, is SQTIHQWPATLVQPVGSPLSLECTVEGTSNPNLYWYRQAAGRGLQLLFYSVGIGQISSEVPQNLSASRPQDRQFILSSKKLLLSDSGFYLCAWSVQLAGYNEQFFGPGTRLTVL.

This chain uses TRBV5-1 with TRBJ2-1, with D possibly TRBD2 on 5 matching bases. CDR3 length: 14 residues. V was cut by 4 bases and J by 6 bases, with 14 bases left in between. CDR1 and CDR2 (germline): SGHRS, YFSETQ. The CDR3 DNA reads as TGCGCCAGCAGCGAGGGCTTATCACGCAATGAGCAGTTCTTC. Protein product: CASSEGLSRNEQFF.